The 20 T cell receptor beta chains reported below all come from one sample, sequenced in a study of shared clonotypes between healthy human individuals. Here immunoSEQ multiplex PCR was the method, and the copy in TCRdb shows in-frame clones only, minus some. The repertoire has about a million clones, 70% to 85% of them found once; the top ten carry 0.89%. Specimen: memory CD4+ T cells from PBMCs. The subset: CD45RA-negative fraction. The receptor set was obtained from a man between 18 and 35 years old in good health. Some clones in this sample may be carry-over from other donors' samples.

This clone was observed a single time. The chain joins TRBV23-1 to TRBJ2-5; D not resolved. TRBV23-1 carries the ORF label, with uncertain function. V was cut by 0 bases and J by 7 bases, with 0 bases left in between. The CDR3 consists of 10 residues. The CDR3 is CASSQSTQYF. The CDR3 DNA sequence: TGCGCCAGCAGTCAATCGACCCAGTACTTC.

The chain has TRBV30 and TRBJ1-2; 7 bases fit TRBD1. This CDR3 is built from 11 residues. Losses at the gene ends were 5 bases for V and 8 bases for J; bases not matched to a gene: 5. Germline values: CDR1 GTSNPN, CDR2 SVGIG (reference sequence). CDR3 amino acids: CAWSQGEGYTF. The CDR3 region has the DNA TGTGCCTGGTCCCAGGGGGAGGGCTACACCTTC.

V is TRBV30 and J is TRBJ1-3; no clear D gene. CDR1 and CDR2 (germline): GTSNPN, SVGIG (reference sequence). The V and J ends lost 4 bases and 8 bases respectively, with 12 bases between them. The CDR3 extends over 12 amino acids. Here the CDR3 reads CAWTLPSYTIYF. The CDR3 region has the DNA TGTGCCTGGACCCTCCCTAGCTACACCATATATTTT. The full variable domain, its missing parts supplied by reference TRBV30 and TRBJ1-3, is SQTIHQWPATLVQPVGSPLSLECTVEGTSNPNLYWYRQAAGRGLQLLFYSVGIGQISSEVPQNLSASRPQDRQFILSSKKLLLSDSGFYLCAWTLPSYTIYFGEGSWLTVV.

This clone was counted once. Since a much larger clone is just one base distant, this may be a read error. The rearrangement joins TRBV5-5 to TRBJ2-7, with D possibly being TRBD2 (5 bases). Germline CDR1 SGHKS, CDR2 YYEKEE (reference sequence). The V end was cut by 1 base, the J end by 7 bases, with 6 bases between. The CDR3 runs to 11 residues. The CDR3 sequence: CASSLSGEQYF. Written as DNA, the CDR3 is TGTGCCAGCAGCTTGTCGGGGGAGCAGTACTTC.

This clone was seen a handful of times. V usage is TRBV7-2 and J usage is TRBJ1-2, with TRBD1 as a possible D gene (5 bases). This CDR3 region has 13 residues. V was clipped by 5 bases and J by 7 bases, with 14 bases between them. Germline V CDR1 and CDR2: SGHTA, FQGNSA. As DNA, the CDR3 is TGTGCCAGCAGCGACGACCCAGGGTTTGGCTACACCTTC. Protein product: CASSDDPGFGYTF.

V usage is TRBV27 and J usage is TRBJ1-6; 10 bases are a match to TRBD1. V lost 5 bases, J lost 6 bases, and 4 bases stayed unmatched. The CDR3 is 15 residues long. Germline CDR1 MNHEY, CDR2 SMNVEV (reference sequence). This chain's CDR3 is CASSDRGPFNSPLHF. As DNA, the CDR3 is TGTGCCAGCAGTGACAGGGGGCCGTTTAATTCACCCCTCCACTTT.

This chain joins TRBV4-1 and TRBJ2-4, with D tentatively TRBD2 (5 bases). The germline CDR1 and CDR2 sequences are MGHRA and YSYEKL. CDR3 size: 16 residues. The V end was cut by 1 base, the J end by 6 bases, with 16 bases between. For the CDR3, the DNA is TGCGCCAGCAGCCAAGTAGTGGAGAGGGATGGAAACATTCAGTACTTC. This sequence encodes CASSQVVERDGNIQYF.

The CDR3 protein is CASSQGQGGRYNEKLFF. CDR3 nucleotides: TGCGCCAGCAGCCAAGGACAGGGAGGGCGATATAATGAAAAACTGTTTTTT. The rearrangement links TRBV4-3 to TRBJ1-4, with TRBD1 identical over 7 bases. CDR1 and CDR2 (germline): LGHNA, YSLEER. The CDR3 extends over 17 amino acids. After removal of 1 base from V and 4 bases from J, the junction contained 9 bases not matched to a gene.

The rearrangement uses TRBV7-4 and TRBJ2-7, with 9 positions matching TRBD1. Trimming at V came to 1 base and at J to 4 bases, leaving 17 bases not matched to a gene. This CDR3 contains 19 residues. CDR1 and CDR2 from the germline V gene are SGHVT and SQSDAQ. DNA for the CDR3: TGTGCCAGCAGCTTAGGCCGACTCGCGAGCCGGGACAGGGTATACGAGCAGTACTTC. Amino acids: CASSLGRLASRDRVYEQYF.

The genes are TRBV27 and TRBJ2-7, with D perhaps TRBD1 or TRBD2 (5 bases each). This CDR3 has 13 amino acids. V was trimmed by 7 bases and J by 0 bases, leaving 10 bases between them. Germline V gene sequence: CDR1 MNHEY, CDR2 SMNVEV (reference sequence). CDR3 loop: CASNRDGSYEQYF. The DNA for the CDR3 is TGTGCCAGCAATAGGGACGGCTCCTACGAGCAGTACTTC.

The CDR3: CASSQDSRAEKLFF. CDR3 coding DNA: TGCGCCAGCAGCCAAGATTCCAGGGCGGAAAAACTGTTTTTT. This chain joins TRBV4-3 and TRBJ1-4, with a tentative D call TRBD1 (5 bases). Germline loops: CDR1 LGHNA, CDR2 YSLEER. Trimming stripped 0 bases from V and 8 bases from J, with 10 bases between. The CDR3 loop spans 14 amino acids.

Notes on this clone: Other nucleotide sequences from this sample produce the same CDR3. The CDR3 spells CASSEGETQYF. The CDR3 DNA reads TGTGCCAGCAGTGAAGGAGAGACCCAGTACTTC. The chain couples TRBV28 to TRBJ2-5; D unresolved. The CDR3 totals 11 residues. With 5 bases removed from V and 4 bases from J, the gap between germline ends came to 5 bases. Looked up from germline, CDR1 is MDHEN and CDR2 is SYDVKM.

This chain links TRBV7-3 with TRBJ1-1; 8 bases agree with TRBD1. There are 13 residues in the CDR3. Germline CDR1 is SGHTA and CDR2 is FQGTGA. V was clipped by 1 base and J by 7 bases; unmatched bases: 2. CDR3 in DNA: TGTGCCAGCAGCTTAAGTGGACAGGGTGAAGCTTTCTTT. Translating it yields CASSLSGQGEAFF. The entire variable domain, with the rest obtained from reference TRBV7-3 and TRBJ1-1, is as follows: GAGVSQTPSNKVTEKGKYVELRCDPISGHTALYWYRQSLGQGPEFLIYFQGTGAADDSGLPNDRFFAVRPEGSVSTLKIQRTERGDSAVYLCASSLSGQGEAFFGQGTRLTVV.

The rearrangement links TRBV7-9 to TRBJ2-7, with TRBD1 matching 9 bases. The CDR3 runs to 14 residues. The V gene's germline CDR1 is SEHNR and CDR2 FQNEAQ (reference sequence). Losses at the gene ends were 6 bases for V and 6 bases for J; bases not matched to a gene: 9. CDR3 coding DNA: TGTGCCAGCAGGCCCCCGGGACAGGGACGCGAGCAGTACTTC. Translating gives CASRPPGQGREQYF.

The gene calls are TRBV29-1 and TRBJ1-4; D gene ambiguous. CDR3 length: 13 amino acids. Trimming pared 1 base from V and 9 bases from J, leaving 12 bases between. Germline loops: CDR1 SQVTM, CDR2 ANQGSEA. The CDR3 nucleotides are TGCAGCGTTGAAGTGGGCAGGCGACAAAAACTGTTTTTT. It translates to CSVEVGRRQKLFF.

This clone was seen only a few times. V gene TRBV7-3 combines with J gene TRBJ2-7; TRBD2 aligns across 7 bases. Unmatched junction bases numbered 8, after V lost 5 bases and J lost 1 base. Per germline, CDR1 SGHTA and CDR2 FQGTGA. This CDR3 comprises 15 residues. The CDR3 spells CASSKQAGTSYEQYF. CDR3 sequence (DNA): TGTGCCAGCAGCAAGCAAGCGGGGACTTCCTACGAGCAGTACTTC.

V is TRBV28 and J is TRBJ2-1; TRBD2 aligns across 9 bases. This CDR3 has 16 amino acids. J gave up 9 bases and V 2 bases, and 11 bases lay outside the gene matches. Germline V gene sequence: CDR1 MDHEN, CDR2 SYDVKM. The CDR3 is CASSLVAGARGGEQFF. In DNA, the CDR3 is TGTGCCAGCAGTTTAGTAGCGGGAGCCCGGGGTGGTGAGCAGTTCTTC.

DNA for the CDR3: TGCGCCAGCAGTCCGACAGGGGGCGCTTGGGCCGGGGAGCTGTTTTTT. Translating it yields CASSPTGGAWAGELFF. This chain uses TRBV4-1 with TRBJ2-2; 10 nucleotides line up with TRBD1. Germline-derived CDR1 and CDR2 are MGHRA and YSYEKL. The CDR3 contains 16 residues. Germline trimming cut 6 bases from V and 6 bases from J; bases unmatched to any gene: 10.

V usage is TRBV28 and J usage is TRBJ1-1; unclear D gene. Trimming stripped 0 bases from V and 7 bases from J, with 9 bases between. CDR1 MDHEN and CDR2 SYDVKM come from the germline V gene. The CDR3 contains 13 residues. CDR3 amino acids: CASSLWFRGEAFF. CDR3 coding DNA: TGTGCCAGCAGTTTATGGTTTCGAGGTGAAGCTTTCTTT.

The chain joins TRBV28 to TRBJ1-1; D possibly corresponds to TRBD1 (6 bases). Germline V gene lookup returns CDR1 MDHEN and CDR2 SYDVKM. This CDR3 is built from 13 residues. Trimming left V 6 bases short and J 6 bases short, with 14 bases between. This CDR3 reads CASSPVDSSEAFF. The CDR3 DNA sequence: TGTGCCAGCAGCCCGGTGGACAGTTCTGAAGCTTTCTTT. Variable domain in full (rest from reference TRBV28 and TRBJ1-1): DVKVTQSSRYLVKRTGEKVFLECVQDMDHENMFWYRQDPGLGLRLIYFSYDVKMKEKGDIPEGYSVSREKKERFSLILESASTNQTSMYLCASSPVDSSEAFFGQGTRLTVV.